This entry lists 29 T cell receptor beta chains sequenced from one sample in a study of CD8+CD57+ T cells in acquired aplastic anemia. Genomic DNA acted as the template from which TCR beta VDJ combination and CDR3 sequence profiling were carried out. One entry per CDR3 protein, called by TCRdb with MiXCR from the reads. The sample records some 210,000 distinct CDR3 sequences, 61% being singletons. Sequencing was done on a sample of sorted CD4+, CD8+, or CD8+CD57+ T cells (not recorded which) from PBMCs. The source is a human donor in good health.

This clonotype was counted ten times or more. V is TRBV7-3 and J is TRBJ2-2; 14 bases fit TRBD2. Germline values: CDR1 SGHTA, CDR2 FQGTGA. There are 16 residues in the CDR3. V gave up 5 bases and J gave up 7 bases; unmatched junction bases: 6. Written as DNA, the CDR3 is TGTGCCAGCAGCACGGGACTAGCGGGAGTAGACGGGGAGCTGTTTTTT. It codes for CASSTGLAGVDGELFF.

This clonotype was counted ten times or more. This chain uses TRBV20-1 with TRBJ2-1; D possibly corresponds to TRBD2 (6 bases). Trimming took 6 bases from V and 0 from J, leaving 12 bases between them. Germline V gene lookup returns CDR1 DFQATT and CDR2 SNEGSKA (reference sequence). CDR3 length: 14 amino acids. The CDR3: CSARGINSYNEQFF. The CDR3 DNA follows: TGCAGTGCCCGGGGGATAAACTCCTACAATGAGCAGTTCTTC.

This clonotype was detected only once. This sequence joins TRBV5-1 and TRBJ2-3; D is unresolved. CDR1 and CDR2 from the germline V gene are SGHRS and YFSETQ. The germline V and J ends were trimmed by 0 bases and 4 bases, with 6 bases remaining between them. The CDR3 runs to 13 residues. The CDR3 nucleotides are TGCGCCAGCAGCTTGGTGATGGCAGATACGCAGTATTTT. It encodes CASSLVMADTQYF.

This clonotype was observed many times. The chain couples TRBV19 to TRBJ2-7; 9 bases fit TRBD1. V dropped 1 base and J dropped 4; count of bases not matched to a gene: 5. The V gene's germline CDR1 is LNHDA and CDR2 SQIVND (reference sequence). This CDR3 is built from 15 residues. Here the CDR3 DNA reads TGTGCCAGTAGTATAGTGTCGGGACAGGGTTACGAGCAGTACTTC. Protein sequence: CASSIVSGQGYEQYF. Together with reference TRBV19 and TRBJ2-7, the CDR3 gives the full variable domain: DGGITQSPKYLFRKEGQNVTLSCEQNLNHDAMYWYRQDPGQGLRLIYYSQIVNDFQKGDIAEGYSVSREKKESFPLTVTSAQKNPTAFYLCASSIVSGQGYEQYFGPGTRLTVT.

This clonotype has more than one count but fewer than ten. This chain joins TRBV20-1 and TRBJ2-3, with TRBD2 matching over 11 bases. CDR1 DFQATT and CDR2 SNEGSKA come from the germline V gene (reference sequence). The length of the CDR3 is 14 residues. CDR3 nucleotides: TGCAGCTATTTGGCTAGCGGGAGGACAGATACGCAGTATTTT. This sequence encodes CSYLASGRTDTQYF.

The V and J genes are TRBV4-1 and TRBJ2-1; TRBD2 agrees at 8 bases. In germline, CDR1 is MGHRA, CDR2 YSYEKL. J gave up 15 bases and V 2 bases, and 12 bases lay outside the gene matches. The CDR3 has 14 residues. The CDR3 region has the DNA TGCGCCAGCAGCCAACTCCCGGCGGGAGGATTGCTGTTCTTC. Its translation: CASSQLPAGGLLFF.

This clonotype was detected ten times or more. The V call is TRBV6-6, the J call TRBJ2-3; 8 bases are a match to TRBD2. The CDR3 has 16 amino acids. V was clipped by 0 bases and J by 6 bases; unmatched bases: 8. The germline V gene has CDR1 MNHNY and CDR2 SVGAGI (reference sequence). The DNA of the CDR3 is TGTGCCAGCAGTTACTCACTGGCGGGGGGTGTGGATACGCAGTATTTT. Protein product: CASSYSLAGGVDTQYF.

This clonotype was seen many times. This chain uses TRBV5-8 with TRBJ1-1, with TRBD1 identical over 9 bases. The CDR3 consists of 15 residues. J was trimmed by 2 bases and V by 4 bases; bases with no gene match: 6. Germline lookup yields CDR1 SGHTS and CDR2 YDEGEE. CDR3 nucleotide sequence: TGTGCCAGCAGCGGTGGGGGACAGGGAAACACTGAAGCTTTCTTT. It codes for CASSGGGQGNTEAFF.

Notes on this clonotype: A clone one base away is much larger, so this may be a read error. This rearrangement joins TRBV11-2 to TRBJ2-6; TRBD1 matches 7 bases. The germline V gene has CDR1 SGHAT and CDR2 FQNNGV. This CDR3 is built from 18 residues. This CDR3 is CASSLTGQTDSGASVLTF. As DNA, the CDR3 is TGTGCCAGCAGCTTAACGGGACAGACTGACTCTGGGGCCAGCGTCCTGACTTTC. Looking up the rest from reference TRBV11-2 and TRBJ2-6 gives the full variable domain: EAGVAQSPRYKIIEKRQSVAFWCNPISGHATLYWYQQILGQGPKLLIQFQNNGVVDDSQLPKDRFSAERLKGVDSTLKIQPAKLEDSAVYLCASSLTGQTDSGASVLTFGAGSRLTVL.

This clonotype has a handful of counts. The V gene is TRBV10-2, the J gene TRBJ2-2, with D unclear. The length of the CDR3 is 15 residues. V dropped 2 bases and J dropped 1 base, with 8 bases sitting between them. CDR1 and CDR2 from the germline V gene are WSHSY and SAAADI. CDR3 loop: CASSETGRNTGELFF. The CDR3 DNA reads as TGCGCCAGCAGTGAGACCGGACGGAACACCGGGGAGCTGTTTTTT.

V is TRBV25-1 and J is TRBJ2-2, with 7 bases identical to TRBD1. The CDR3 covers 15 residues. V shed 3 bases and J 3 bases; nucleotides not matched to a gene: 4. From germline, CDR1 is MGHDK and CDR2 SYGVNS. The CDR3 bases are TGTGCCAGCAGTGAGGGTGACAGGGACACCGGGGAGCTGTTTTTT. Encoded protein: CASSEGDRDTGELFF. Full variable domain (outside the CDR3, taken from reference TRBV25-1 and TRBJ2-2): EADIYQTPRYLVIGTGKKITLECSQTMGHDKMYWYQQDPGMELHLIHYSYGVNSTEKGDLSSESTVSRIRTEHFPLTLESARPSHTSQYLCASSEGDRDTGELFFGEGSRLTVL.

This clonotype appeared many times. This chain connects TRBV19 to TRBJ2-1, with TRBD2 matching over 10 bases. Looked up from germline, CDR1 is LNHDA and CDR2 is SQIVND (reference sequence). V was clipped by 1 base and J by 4 bases; unmatched bases: 4. This CDR3 has 16 amino acids. The CDR3 loop reads CASSIVGLASYNEQFF. The CDR3, as DNA: TGTGCCAGTAGTATAGTGGGACTAGCGTCGTACAATGAGCAGTTCTTC.

There are many counts of this clonotype. The J gene is TRBJ2-7, the V gene TRBV6-5; unclear D gene. Germline values: CDR1 MNHEY, CDR2 SVGAGI. Trimming stripped 5 bases from V and 2 bases from J, with 10 bases between. This CDR3 is 13 amino acids long. The CDR3 sequence: CASSLSPAYEQYF. The CDR3, as DNA: TGTGCCAGCAGTCTATCCCCCGCCTACGAGCAGTACTTC.

J is TRBJ1-4 and V is TRBV12-3 or TRBV12-4; 7 bases are shared with TRBD1. Germline trimming cut 2 bases from V and 10 bases from J; bases unmatched to any gene: 7. The CDR3 spans 14 residues. The CDR3 loop reads CASSLRTGAPKLFF. Here the CDR3 DNA reads TGTGCCAGCAGTTTACGTACAGGGGCACCAAAACTGTTTTTT.

This clonotype was counted at least ten times. The rearrangement joins TRBV7-9 to TRBJ2-7; 10 bases are a match to TRBD1. Germline lookup yields CDR1 SEHNR and CDR2 FQNEAQ (reference sequence). The CDR3 spans 13 residues. V trimming: 5 bases; J trimming: 5 bases; junction bases outside the gene matches: 3. The chain's CDR3 is CASSRGTGDEQYF. The CDR3 DNA reads TGTGCCAGCAGCCGGGGGACAGGGGACGAGCAGTACTTC.

This rearrangement joins TRBV7-6 to TRBJ1-5; no firm D call. The CDR3 loop spans 16 amino acids. From germline, CDR1 is SGHVS and CDR2 FNYEAQ. Trimming removed 1 base from V and 0 bases from J, with 10 bases in between. The CDR3 nucleotides read TGTGCCAGCAGCTTAGGGCAGGCTTATAGCAATCAGCCCCAGCATTTT. This encodes CASSLGQAYSNQPQHF.

The chain carries TRBV15 and TRBJ1-6; no firm D call. The CDR3 covers 14 residues. Trimming took 6 bases from V and 0 from J, leaving 6 bases between them. Germline CDR1 is LNHNV and CDR2 is YYDKDF (reference sequence). Written as DNA, the CDR3 is TGTGCCACCAGTCGTAGCTCCTATAATTCACCCCTCCACTTT. This gives the protein CATSRSSYNSPLHF. Supplemented by reference TRBV15 and TRBJ1-6, the full variable domain reads DAMVIQNPRYQVTQFGKPVTLSCSQTLNHNVMYWYQQKSSQAPKLLFHYYDKDFNNEADTPDNFQSRRPNTSFCFLDIRSPGLGDTAMYLCATSRSSYNSPLHFGNGTRLTVT.

The chain has TRBV7-3 and TRBJ1-5; 7 bases are a match to TRBD1. Germline V gene lookup returns CDR1 SGHTA and CDR2 FQGTGA. This CDR3 comprises 17 residues. V gave up 4 bases and J gave up 2 bases; unmatched junction bases: 11. The CDR3 sequence: CASSSNRGWDGNQPQHF. The CDR3 DNA reads TGTGCCAGCAGCTCAAACAGGGGCTGGGACGGCAATCAGCCCCAGCATTTT.

This clonotype has ten or more counts. This rearrangement joins TRBV5-8 to TRBJ1-1; a possible D gene is TRBD1 (6 bases). CDR1 and CDR2 from the germline V gene are SGHTS and YDEGEE. V lost 1 base and J lost 2, with 18 bases in between. There are 17 residues in the CDR3. DNA of the CDR3: TGTGCCAGCAGCTTGTTCGCAGGGGCAGGGGTTAACACTGAAGCTTTCTTT. The encoded protein is CASSLFAGAGVNTEAFF.

This clonotype came up many times. The rearrangement uses TRBV11-2 and TRBJ2-1; 11 bases align to TRBD2. The CDR3 length is 16 residues. Germline CDR1 reads SGHAT; CDR2 reads FQNNGV. V trimming: 1 base; J trimming: 7 bases; junction bases outside the gene matches: 6. DNA of the CDR3: TGTGCCAGCAGCTTAGTGACTAGCGGGACGACGAATGAGCAGTTCTTC. Translating it yields CASSLVTSGTTNEQFF.

This clonotype has ten or more counts. V gene TRBV7-9 combines with J gene TRBJ2-2; D may be TRBD2 (6 bases). V gave up 3 bases and J gave up 0 bases, with 8 bases separating them. Germline CDR1 and CDR2: SEHNR and FQNEAQ (reference sequence). The length of the CDR3 is 15 residues. CDR3 nucleotides: TGTGCCAGCAGCTTCGGGGGATCGAACACCGGGGAGCTGTTTTTT. It yields the protein CASSFGGSNTGELFF. The whole variable domain, remainder taken from reference TRBV7-9 and TRBJ2-2, is DTGVSQNPRHKITKRGQNVTFRCDPISEHNRLYWYRQTLGQGPEFLTYFQNEAQLEKSRLLSDRFSAERPKGSFSTLEIQRTEQGDSAMYLCASSFGGSNTGELFFGEGSRLTVL.

The chain links TRBV9 to TRBJ2-2; D remains ambiguous. Looked up from germline, CDR1 is SGDLS and CDR2 is YYNGEE. The CDR3 sequence is 14 residues long. V was pared by 1 base and J by 3 bases, with 7 bases between. CDR3 loop: CASSVFRDTGELFF. CDR3 DNA: TGTGCCAGCAGCGTATTCCGGGACACCGGGGAGCTGTTTTTT. Combining the CDR3 with reference TRBV9 and TRBJ2-2 gives the whole variable domain DSGVTQTPKHLITATGQRVTLRCSPRSGDLSVYWYQQSLDQGLQFLIQYYNGEERAKGNILERFSAQQFPDLHSELNLSSLELGDSALYFCASSVFRDTGELFFGEGSRLTVL.

The chain combines TRBV24-1 with TRBJ2-2; TRBD1 matches at 11 bases. CDR1 and CDR2 (germline): KGHDR, SFDVKD. V lost 10 bases to trimming and J lost 5 bases; unmatched junction nucleotides: 5. This CDR3 comprises 14 residues. The CDR3 DNA reads as TGTGCCACAACCGGGACAGGGGGAACCGGGGAGCTGTTTTTT. Residues: CATTGTGGTGELFF.

This clonotype was seen ten or more times. This sequence joins TRBV7-9 and TRBJ2-7; D unresolved. The germline V gene encodes CDR1 SEHNR and CDR2 FQNEAQ (reference sequence). The CDR3 is 12 amino acids. V dropped 4 bases and J dropped 2 bases, with 6 bases sitting between them. CDR3 amino acids: CASSSSAYEQYF. In nucleotides, the CDR3 is TGTGCCAGCAGCTCCTCTGCCTACGAGCAGTACTTC.

This clonotype was seen ten or more times. V usage is TRBV2 and J usage is TRBJ2-1, with D possibly matching TRBD2 (5 bases). Germline V lookup: CDR1 SNHLY, CDR2 FYNNEI. Trimming cost V 5 bases and J 2 bases, with 10 bases left between them. This CDR3 has 14 amino acids. This CDR3 is CASSPGSTYNEQFF. The CDR3 DNA reads TGTGCCAGCAGTCCGGGATCTACCTACAATGAGCAGTTCTTC.

On this clonotype: This may be a read error: a much more frequent sequence differs by one nucleotide. The chain links TRBV12-3 or TRBV12-4 to TRBJ1-1; 8 positions agree with TRBD1. The CDR3 runs 14 residues. DNA of the CDR3: TGTGCCAGCAGTCCTACATCAGGGGGCACTGAAGCTCTCTTT. Translating it yields CASSPTSGGTEALF.

The sample holds many counts of this clonotype. V usage is TRBV9 and J usage is TRBJ1-3; a possible D gene is TRBD1 (5 bases). The CDR3 has 15 residues. V was pared by 1 base and J by 1 base, with 9 bases between. The germline gives CDR1 SGDLS, CDR2 YYNGEE. The CDR3, as DNA: TGTGCCAGCAGCGTACAGGGCGAGTCTGGAAACACCATATATTTT. It translates to CASSVQGESGNTIYF.

This clonotype was recorded at least ten times. The chain is built from TRBV20-1 and TRBJ2-1; 15 bases are shared with TRBD2. Germline V lookup: CDR1 DFQATT, CDR2 SNEGSKA (reference sequence). Unmatched junction bases numbered 11, after V lost 5 bases and J lost 6 bases. The CDR3 has 17 residues. For the CDR3, the DNA is TGCAGTGCTTCTTCTCTCCGGACTAGCGGGGGGGTCAATGAGCAGTTCTTC. This sequence encodes CSASSLRTSGGVNEQFF.

This clonotype has just a few counts. This chain connects TRBV7-3 to TRBJ2-7; D gene ambiguous. V was cut by 7 bases and J by 5 bases, with 15 bases left in between. The CDR3 runs 13 residues. Germline CDR1 is SGHTA and CDR2 is FQGTGA. For the CDR3, the DNA is TGTGCCAGCAACCTAGTGTACGGCAACGAGCAGTACTTC. Translated: CASNLVYGNEQYF.